This entry features one T cell receptor (beta chain) sequence. This entry belongs to a study of blood T cell repertoires in COVID-19. Repertoires were generated with immunoSEQ multiplex PCR, while TCRdb's copy carries only in-frame clones and drops some. This sample has approximately 390,000 clones, with approximately 88% found just once. Trimming stripped 2 bases from V and 8 bases from J, with 10 bases between. The CDR3 runs 13 residues. CDR1 is SGHTA, CDR2 FQGNSA, per germline. The sequence derives from a woman aged 40 to 49 with acute COVID-19. The genes are TRBV7-2 and TRBJ1-5; D perhaps matches TRBD1 (5 bases). What was sequenced was PBMCs or T cells enriched from blood (not recorded which). CDR3 protein: CASSLPRQKPQHF. As DNA, the CDR3 is TGTGCCAGCAGCTTACCTCGACAGAAGCCCCAGCATTTT.